This T cell receptor beta chain is drawn from a study of shared clonotypes between healthy human individuals. Some clones are missing from TCRdb's copy, which holds only in-frame ones; the method was immunoSEQ multiplex PCR. The table lists some 2,500,000 clones, over 85% of them singletons. As concerns this clone: Its antigen is undetermined.

Study-wide results and caveats: Sequencing depth was a factor that was expected to affect clonotype sharing among donors.

CDR3 size: 14 residues. Germline CDR1 GTSNPN, CDR2 SVGIG (reference sequence). V lost 1 base to trimming and J lost 3 bases, with 13 bases between them. The clonotype originates from a man younger than 35 in good health. Some clones in this sample may be carry-over from other donors' samples. Sequencing was carried out using naive CD4+ T cells from PBMCs. This sample's subset: CD45RA+ positively selected. V gene TRBV30 combines with J gene TRBJ2-7; a weak D match, TRBD2 (6 bases). CDR3 in DNA: TGTGCCTGGAGTGCCCCGGGACTGAGCTACGAGCAGTACTTC. The encoded protein is CAWSAPGLSYEQYF. Variable domain in full (rest from reference TRBV30 and TRBJ2-7): SQTIHQWPATLVQPVGSPLSLECTVEGTSNPNLYWYRQAAGRGLQLLFYSVGIGQISSEVPQNLSASRPQDRQFILSSKKLLLSDSGFYLCAWSAPGLSYEQYFGPGTRLTVT.